This T cell receptor beta chain was recorded in a study of T cell responses to AZD1222 COVID-19 vaccine. Findings and limits, study-wide: Scientists sampled the repertoires only once the peak T cell response had passed. Just a handful of people given AZD1222 tested seropositive at baseline. Clonal diversity was possibly underestimated, and the donors were mostly white British, with more females.

Some clones are missing from TCRdb's copy, which holds only in-frame ones; the method was immunoSEQ multiplex PCR. This table has some 150,000 clones, approximately 90% appearing once. As concerns this clone: The target antigen is unknown.

The germline gives CDR1 SQVTM, CDR2 ANQGSEA. This CDR3 has 13 amino acids. Trimming shortened V by 3 bases and J by 7 bases, and 16 bases separated the two germline ends. This chain joins TRBV29-1 and TRBJ2-7, with D possibly called TRBD1 or TRBD2 (7 bases each). This clonotype was obtained from an adult who received the AZD1222 COVID-19 vaccine. Sequenced here: peripheral blood, sampled 28 days after the second AZD1222 dose. CDR3 loop: CSVDPLQGGEQYF. The CDR3 bases are TGCAGCGTTGACCCGCTCCAGGGGGGGGAGCAGTACTTC.